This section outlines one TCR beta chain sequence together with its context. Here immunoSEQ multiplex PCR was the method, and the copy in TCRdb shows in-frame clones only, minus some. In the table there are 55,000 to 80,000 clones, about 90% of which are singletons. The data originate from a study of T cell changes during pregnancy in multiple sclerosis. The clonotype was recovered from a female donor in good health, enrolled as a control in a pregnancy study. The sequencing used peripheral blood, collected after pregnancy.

The CDR3 loop is CAWSVGGEQYF. CDR3 bases: TGTGCCTGGAGTGTAGGGGGGGAGCAGTACTTC. V usage is TRBV30 and J usage is TRBJ2-5; perhaps TRBD2 as D (7 bases). The CDR3 spans 11 residues. CDR1 is GTSNPN and CDR2 is SVGIG in the germline V gene (reference sequence). Trimming removed 0 bases at V and 11 bases at J, with 10 bases between.